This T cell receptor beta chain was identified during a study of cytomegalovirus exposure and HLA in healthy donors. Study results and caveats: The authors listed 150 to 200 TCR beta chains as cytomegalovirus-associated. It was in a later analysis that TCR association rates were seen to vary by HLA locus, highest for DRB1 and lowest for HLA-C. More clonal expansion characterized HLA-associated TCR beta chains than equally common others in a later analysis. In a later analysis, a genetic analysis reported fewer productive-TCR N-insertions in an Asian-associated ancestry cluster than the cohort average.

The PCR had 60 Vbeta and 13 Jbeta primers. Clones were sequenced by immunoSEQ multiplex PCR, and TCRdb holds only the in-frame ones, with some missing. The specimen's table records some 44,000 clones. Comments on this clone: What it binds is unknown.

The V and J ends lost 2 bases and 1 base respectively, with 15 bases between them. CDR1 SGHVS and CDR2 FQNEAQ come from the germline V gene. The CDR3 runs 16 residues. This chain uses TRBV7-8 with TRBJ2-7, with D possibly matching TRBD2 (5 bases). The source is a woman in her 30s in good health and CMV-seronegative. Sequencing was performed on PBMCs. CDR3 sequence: CASSLSVVGVSYEQYF. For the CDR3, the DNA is TGTGCCAGCAGCTTAAGTGTTGTCGGGGTTTCCTACGAGCAGTACTTC.